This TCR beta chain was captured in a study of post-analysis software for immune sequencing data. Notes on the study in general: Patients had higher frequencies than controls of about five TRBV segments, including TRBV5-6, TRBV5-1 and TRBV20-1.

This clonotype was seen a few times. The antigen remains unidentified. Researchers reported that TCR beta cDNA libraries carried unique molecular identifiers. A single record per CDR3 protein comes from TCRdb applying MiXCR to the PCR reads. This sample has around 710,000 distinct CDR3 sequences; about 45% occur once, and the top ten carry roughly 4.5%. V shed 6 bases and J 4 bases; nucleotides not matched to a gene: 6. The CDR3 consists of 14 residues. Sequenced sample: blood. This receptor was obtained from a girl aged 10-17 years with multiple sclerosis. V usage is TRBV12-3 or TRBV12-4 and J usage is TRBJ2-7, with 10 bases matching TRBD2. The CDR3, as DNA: TGTGCCAGCAGGGGAACTAGCGGGACGTACGAGCAGTACTTC. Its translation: CASRGTSGTYEQYF.